Included here is one T cell receptor (beta chain) sequence, with context. What it binds is unknown. Method: immunoSEQ multiplex PCR; TCRdb's copy keeps in-frame clones and lacks some. Among 100,000 to 150,000 clones listed, roughly 86% were seen once. V was cut by 2 bases and J by 0 bases, with 6 bases left in between. The CDR3 covers 15 residues. Germline V CDR1 and CDR2: SGHNT, YYREEE (reference sequence). These donors were members of the approximately 110-subject validation cohort, a group separate from the approximately 670-subject first cohort. This sample was taken from a study of cytomegalovirus exposure and HLA in healthy donors. Findings and limits, study-wide: Subsequent analysis revealed that first-cohort TCR clusters tended to co-occur in the 120 validation repertoires. Altogether, 164 TCR beta chains were recorded as cytomegalovirus-associated.

Sample: PBMCs. This clonotype originated in a man in his thirties or forties in good health and CMV-seronegative. This chain joins TRBV5-4 and TRBJ2-6, with a weak D call TRBD1 (5 bases). CDR3 DNA: TGTGCCAGCAGCTTAGGGGCCTCTGGGGCCAACGTCCTGACTTTC. Amino acid sequence: CASSLGASGANVLTF.